One sample yielded the 22 T cell receptor beta chains listed below, sequenced in a study of cytomegalovirus exposure and HLA in healthy donors (dated 2017 in TCRdb). The protocol used for the library was the immunoSEQ multiplex PCR assay. For the multiplex PCR, a mixture combining 60 forward primers for TCR Vbeta segments and 13 reverse primers for TCR Jbeta segments was used. This is the immuneACCESS table as TCRdb keeps it, with only in-frame sequences that have V and J called. A part of the clones is gone; compared with another copy, unresolved V genes explain less than half, and the rest is unexplained. Present in this sample are roughly 130,000 clones, 80% of which were seen just once. 1% of the sample is held by the ten biggest clonotypes. The sequenced material came from PBMCs. The receptors here all came from a man in his forties or fifties in good health and CMV-seronegative.

The chain joins TRBV5-1 to TRBJ2-5, with D possibly TRBD2 on 6 matching bases. The CDR3 is made up of 16 amino acids. From germline, CDR1 is SGHRS and CDR2 YFSETQ. Trimming pared 7 bases from V and 1 base from J, leaving 20 bases between. The CDR3 loop reads CASSIGAGPAQETQYF. As DNA, the CDR3 is TGCGCCAGCTCCATCGGGGCGGGACCCGCCCAAGAGACCCAGTACTTC.

The chain links TRBV6-5 to TRBJ1-6, with TRBD1 identical over 10 bases. From germline, CDR1 is MNHEY and CDR2 SVGAGI. V shed 7 bases and J 7 bases; nucleotides not matched to a gene: 4. The CDR3 sequence is 14 residues long. CDR3 sequence: CASTTGGGNSPLHF. CDR3 nucleotide sequence: TGTGCCAGCACGACAGGGGGCGGGAATTCACCCCTCCACTTT.

The chain uses TRBV25-1 and TRBJ2-2, with a weak D call TRBD2 (5 bases). V lost 5 bases to trimming and J lost 7 bases, with 26 bases between them. Germline V gene sequence: CDR1 MGHDK, CDR2 SYGVNS. The CDR3 runs 18 residues. The CDR3 DNA sequence: TGTGCCAGCAGTAACGGGGTAACTGGGTACGAATGGGGCGGGGAGCTGTTTTTT. Amino acids: CASSNGVTGYEWGGELFF.

The V and J genes are TRBV15 and TRBJ2-5; the D is unclear. The germline gives CDR1 LNHNV, CDR2 YYDKDF (reference sequence). CDR3 length: 13 residues. V was trimmed by 0 bases and J by 4 bases, leaving 6 bases between them. The CDR3 nucleotides are TGTGCCACCAGCAGAGATTCGAGAGAGACCCAGTACTTC. This gives the protein CATSRDSRETQYF. Together with reference TRBV15 and TRBJ2-5, the CDR3 gives the full variable domain: DAMVIQNPRYQVTQFGKPVTLSCSQTLNHNVMYWYQQKSSQAPKLLFHYYDKDFNNEADTPDNFQSRRPNTSFCFLDIRSPGLGDTAMYLCATSRDSRETQYFGPGTRLLVL.

V and J are TRBV30 and TRBJ1-5; D perhaps matches TRBD1 (5 bases). The germline V gene encodes CDR1 GTSNPN and CDR2 SVGIG (reference sequence). Trimming shortened V by 5 bases and J by 2 bases, and 13 bases separated the two germline ends. CDR3 size: 14 residues. The DNA of the CDR3 is TGTGCCTGGCGACAGTTTGGGGGCAATCAGCCCCAGCATTTT. Its protein product is CAWRQFGGNQPQHF.

In nucleotides, the CDR3 is TGTGCCACCAGCAGAGCCGCGGGGCAGGGACCGAAGACCTATGGCTACACCTTC. This gives the protein CATSRAAGQGPKTYGYTF. This chain joins TRBV15 and TRBJ1-2; tentatively, D is TRBD1 (5 bases). The CDR3 spans 18 residues. Germline CDR1 and CDR2: LNHNV and YYDKDF (reference sequence). V was trimmed by 1 base and J by 4 bases, leaving 22 bases between them.

V is TRBV6-1 and J is TRBJ2-1, with D maybe TRBD1 (6 bases). Germline assignment: CDR1 MNHNS and CDR2 SASEGT. V was pared by 3 bases and J by 8 bases, with 11 bases between. The CDR3 contains 13 residues. The CDR3 bases are TGTGCCAGCAGTGAGCTCAGGGGTGATGAGCAGTTCTTC. Translated: CASSELRGDEQFF.

The chain links TRBV6-1 to TRBJ2-1; the match to TRBD1 covers 7 bases. Per germline, CDR1 MNHNS and CDR2 SASEGT. CDR3 length: 13 amino acids. J lost 10 bases, V lost 5 bases, and 8 bases had no gene match. The DNA of the CDR3 is TGTGCCAGCAGTACCTCGACAGGGAAGGAGCAGTTCTTC. Residues: CASSTSTGKEQFF.

J is TRBJ1-2 and V is TRBV7-9; no reliable D call. Germline lookup yields CDR1 SEHNR and CDR2 FQNEAQ (reference sequence). The CDR3 loop spans 16 amino acids. The V and J ends lost 1 base and 6 bases respectively, with 18 bases between them. The DNA for the CDR3 is TGTGCCAGCAGCTTAGGCGCGGGGTTTGAAAACAATGGCTACACCTTC. It yields the protein CASSLGAGFENNGYTF.

The gene calls are TRBV4-1 and TRBJ1-5; no clear D. This CDR3 is 15 amino acids long. CDR1 and CDR2 (germline): MGHRA, YSYEKL. The ends were cut back, 0 bases at V and 3 bases at J, with 9 bases in the middle. The CDR3 here is CASSQDRGFNQPQHF. The DNA for the CDR3 is TGCGCCAGCAGCCAAGATCGGGGATTCAATCAGCCCCAGCATTTT.

The rearrangement links TRBV27 to TRBJ2-7, with TRBD1 identical over 7 bases. The CDR3 runs 14 residues. The V segment lost 4 bases and the J segment 2 bases; nucleotides outside the gene matches: 5. Germline-derived CDR1 and CDR2 are MNHEY and SMNVEV (reference sequence). The CDR3 DNA sequence: TGTGCCAGCAGTTCCGCGACAGGGACCTACGAGCAGTACTTC. Translating gives CASSSATGTYEQYF.

The chain carries TRBV5-4 and TRBJ2-7, with 8 bases aligning to TRBD2. J was trimmed by 4 bases and V by 4 bases; bases with no gene match: 13. Germline CDR1 is SGHNT and CDR2 is YYREEE (reference sequence). The CDR3 runs 16 residues. The DNA for the CDR3 is TGTGCCAGCAGCCCCTCACTTATATCTAGCGGGTACGAGCAGTACTTC. Protein: CASSPSLISSGYEQYF.

The CDR3 reads CASSQRQGVNIQYF. Here the CDR3 DNA reads TGTGCCAGCAGCCAACGACAGGGGGTCAACATTCAGTACTTC. The rearrangement joins TRBV7-2 to TRBJ2-4; 9 bases fit TRBD1. CDR1 is SGHTA, CDR2 FQGNSA, per germline. The V segment lost 5 bases and the J segment 7 bases; nucleotides outside the gene matches: 6. This CDR3 contains 14 residues.

V is TRBV28 and J is TRBJ2-7; TRBD2 matches 8 bases. The length of the CDR3 is 15 residues. The junction had 9 bases not matched to a gene; V was cut back by 6 bases and J by 2 bases. Per germline, CDR1 MDHEN and CDR2 SYDVKM. CDR3 bases: TGTGCCAGCAGCACCGGACTAGCAGCTACCTACGAGCAGTACTTC. It translates to CASSTGLAATYEQYF.

This chain joins TRBV11-2 and TRBJ1-6, with D perhaps matching TRBD1 (6 bases). Trimming removed 2 bases at V and 5 bases at J, with 10 bases between. This CDR3 has 15 residues. Germline assignment: CDR1 SGHAT and CDR2 FQNNGV. CDR3 amino acids: CASSLWGPDNSPLHF. CDR3 coding DNA: TGTGCCAGCAGCTTATGGGGGCCAGATAATTCACCCCTCCACTTT.

The chain joins TRBV13 to TRBJ1-1; D possibly corresponds to TRBD1 (6 bases). Trimming removed 0 bases from V and 11 bases from J, with 10 bases in between. CDR1 and CDR2 (germline): PRHDT, FYEKMQ (reference sequence). The CDR3 contains 12 residues. The DNA of the CDR3 is TGTGCCAGCAGCTTAGGCATGAGGGGGGCTTTCTTT. This codes for CASSLGMRGAFF.

The rearrangement uses TRBV28 and TRBJ2-2; TRBD2 is a possible D gene (6 bases). CDR3 length: 16 residues. Germline loops: CDR1 MDHEN, CDR2 SYDVKM. Trimming removed 1 base at V and 0 bases at J, with 9 bases between. CDR3 bases: TGTGCCAGCAGTTTATTTCCGGGGGCGAACACCGGGGAGCTGTTTTTT. Its translation is CASSLFPGANTGELFF.

This clone was seen once. The V and J genes are TRBV11-2 and TRBJ1-2; D is possibly TRBD1 (5 bases). Trimming cost V 7 bases and J 4 bases, with 19 bases left between them. Germline V CDR1 and CDR2: SGHAT, FQNNGV. The CDR3 runs 15 residues. CDR3 residues: CASTLGPGNGYGYTF. CDR3 bases: TGTGCCAGCACCCTAGGCCCAGGGAATGGCTATGGCTACACCTTC.

V usage is TRBV14 and J usage is TRBJ1-5; no reliable D call. The CDR3 totals 14 residues. V was shortened by 0 bases and J by 6 bases, with 9 bases between the two germline ends. The germline V gene encodes CDR1 SGHDN and CDR2 FVKESK. Here the CDR3 reads CASSQDLAGQPQHF. The CDR3 region has the DNA TGTGCCAGCAGCCAAGATCTCGCGGGTCAGCCCCAGCATTTT. Variable domain in full (rest from reference TRBV14 and TRBJ1-5): EAGVTQFPSHSVIEKGQTVTLRCDPISGHDNLYWYRRVMGKEIKFLLHFVKESKQDESGMPNNRFLAERTGGTYSTLKVQPAELEDSGVYFCASSQDLAGQPQHFGDGTRLSIL.

The V gene is TRBV2, the J gene TRBJ2-7, with 10 nucleotides matching TRBD1. There are 16 residues in the CDR3. Trimming took 3 bases from V and 4 from J; bases not matched to a gene: 9. Per germline, CDR1 SNHLY and CDR2 FYNNEI. CDR3 region: CASSDGGTGEFYEQYF. The CDR3 DNA sequence: TGTGCCAGCAGTGATGGCGGGACAGGGGAATTTTACGAGCAGTACTTC.

In this sample, this clone turned up a few times. The gene calls are TRBV27 and TRBJ2-1; 13 positions agree with TRBD2. Germline lookup yields CDR1 MNHEY and CDR2 SMNVEV (reference sequence). V was pared by 6 bases and J by 4 bases, with 6 bases of the junction left unmatched. The CDR3 loop spans 16 amino acids. In DNA form, the CDR3 reads TGTGCCAGCAGCTCCGGACTAGCGGGAGTTTACAATGAGCAGTTCTTC. It is translated as CASSSGLAGVYNEQFF.

The V and J genes are TRBV9 and TRBJ2-7; D is possibly TRBD1 (6 bases). V gave up 2 bases and J gave up 1 base, with 13 bases separating them. The CDR3 runs 15 residues. Germline-derived CDR1 and CDR2 are SGDLS and YYNGEE. CDR3 sequence (DNA): TGTGCCAGCAGCGTCGGGACATCCCTATCCTACGAGCAGTACTTC. Amino acids: CASSVGTSLSYEQYF.